The entry below gives a single TCR beta chain sequence along with its context. No antigen is known for it. This sample stems from a study of blood T cells in healthy people across ages. Study-wide points: It was not known whether donors were CMV positive (a possible confounder of expanded clonotype changes).

The CDR3 extends over 15 amino acids. V was trimmed by 2 bases and J by 5 bases, leaving 15 bases between them. Germline V lookup: CDR1 MNHEY, CDR2 SVGAGI. Total RNA extraction produced at least 5 micrograms (per sample) for the study. A second PCR, run for about 7 to 11 cycles, used a sample-barcoded 5' primer plus a J-beta primer mix. Each cDNA molecule, via a template-switch adaptor with 12 random nucleotides, was tagged. All samples gave at least 3 million CDR3-containing paired-end reads. MiXCR, run by TCRdb on the 5' RACE reads, gives a single entry per CDR3 protein. The sample consists of fewer than 2 million distinct CDR3 sequences, 39% of them appearing once.

The TCR was taken from a human donor in good health. Sequencing was carried out using blood. The rearrangement links TRBV6-5 to TRBJ1-1, with D uncertain. The CDR3 loop reads CASSYSLTSETEAFF. The CDR3, as DNA: TGTGCCAGCAGTTACAGCCTCACCTCGGAAACTGAAGCTTTCTTT.